Ten or more counts support the clone carrying this TCR beta chain. As yet, its antigen is unknown. The CDR3 length is 13 residues. The V and J ends lost 3 bases and 6 bases respectively, with 12 bases between them. This sample stems from a study of molecular identifiers for immune sequencing clone quantification. Study at large: With replicates, the RNA of about 20,000 or 100,000 naive CD8 cells was split five ways and four were sequenced.

Previously published methods and listed TCR primers were used for the bulk TCR libraries. Via MiXCR, TCRdb re-called the PCR reads, giving one row per CDR3 protein. The table shows hundreds of thousands of distinct CDR3 sequences, with 15% to 20% occurring only once. Study results and limitations: Jurkat TCR RNA spiked in from one cell reportedly remained identifiable amid over 850,000 naive cells. Should identical TCR molecules share a barcode, the sizes of highly expanded clones could be underestimated.

This sequence joins TRBV12-3 or TRBV12-4 and TRBJ2-7; D gene uncertain. The sequencing sample was made of naive CD8+ T cells from blood, with Jurkat cell RNA spiked in. Indicated subset: FACS-sorted CD8+CD4-CCR7+CD45RA+ naive T cells. This receptor was identified in a human donor in good health. Some libraries in this study had Jurkat cell RNA spiked in. CDR3 amino acids: CASSFGAAGEQYF. The CDR3 nucleotides are TGTGCCAGCAGTTTTGGTGCGGCCGGCGAGCAGTACTTC.